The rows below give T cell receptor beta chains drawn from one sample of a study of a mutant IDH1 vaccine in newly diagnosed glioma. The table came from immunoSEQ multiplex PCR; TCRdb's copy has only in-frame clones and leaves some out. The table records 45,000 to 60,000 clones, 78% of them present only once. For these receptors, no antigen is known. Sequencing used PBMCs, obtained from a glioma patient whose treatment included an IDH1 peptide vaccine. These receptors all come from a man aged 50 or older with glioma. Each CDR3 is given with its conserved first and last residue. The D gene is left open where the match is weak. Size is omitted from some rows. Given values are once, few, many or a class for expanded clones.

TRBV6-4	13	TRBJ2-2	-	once	TGTGCCAGCAGTGACAGGGACACCGGGGAGCTGTTTTTT	CASSDRDTGELFF
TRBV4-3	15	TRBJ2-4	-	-	TGCGCCAGCAGCCAAGAGGGGGCCTTAGGGAACATTCAGTACTTC	CASSQEGALGNIQYF
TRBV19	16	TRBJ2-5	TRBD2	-	TGTGCCAGTAGTATCGGTCTAGCGGAGCTTCAAGAGACCCAGTACTTC	CASSIGLAELQETQYF
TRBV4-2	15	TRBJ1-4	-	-	TGTGCCAGCAGCCAAGAGGGCAGGGGCTCGGAAAAACTGTTTTTT	CASSQEGRGSEKLFF
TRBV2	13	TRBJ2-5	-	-	TGTGCAAGCACCACAGGCCCCCAAGAGACCCAGTACTTC	CASTTGPQETQYF
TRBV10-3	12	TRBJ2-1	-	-	TGTGCCATCAGTGAGAATACCAATGAGCAGTTCTTC	CAISENTNEQFF
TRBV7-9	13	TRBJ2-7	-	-	TGTGCCAGCAGCACCGGGACCGACTACGAGCAGTACTTC	CASSTGTDYEQYF
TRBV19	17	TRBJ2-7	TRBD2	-	TGTGCCAGTAGTAGGGCTAGCGGGGATTCCCTACCACCCGAGCAGTACTTC	CASSRASGDSLPPEQYF
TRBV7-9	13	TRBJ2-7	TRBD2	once	TGTGCCAGCAGCTTAGTGGGAGGGGACGAGCAGTACTTC	CASSLVGGDEQYF
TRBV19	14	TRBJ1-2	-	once	TGTGCCAGTACCCCACAGAGAGCTAACTATGGCTACACCTTC	CASTPQRANYGYTF
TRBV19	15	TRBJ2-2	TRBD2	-	TGTGCCAGTAGGGAAGCGGGACGTGGGACCGGGGAGCTGTTTTTT	CASREAGRGTGELFF